Below are 14 T cell receptor beta chains sequenced from a single sample in a study of blood T cell repertoires in COVID-19. The assay was immunoSEQ multiplex PCR, and TCRdb's table has in-frame clones only and misses some. The table lists 87,000 or so clones, around 86% of them singletons. The sequenced sample consisted of peripheral blood. The receptors originated from a woman of 80 years or more with acute or convalescent COVID-19.

The chain joins TRBV6-5 to TRBJ1-2, with D perhaps TRBD1 (5 bases). This CDR3 spans 14 amino acids. Germline V gene data show CDR1 as MNHEY and CDR2 as SVGAGI. Trimming cost V 4 bases and J 4 bases, with 13 bases left between them. The CDR3 reads CASSLIQGIYGYTF. The CDR3 DNA reads TGTGCCAGCAGTTTGATCCAGGGTATCTATGGCTACACCTTC.

The chain has TRBV7-6 and TRBJ1-4; D ambiguous. Trimming took 2 bases from V and 3 from J, leaving 13 bases between them. Germline CDR1 reads SGHVS; CDR2 reads FNYEAQ. The CDR3 extends over 16 amino acids. Written as DNA, the CDR3 is TGTGCCAGCAGCTTATCCTCCACCCAGGCTAATGAAAAACTGTTTTTT. It translates to CASSLSSTQANEKLFF.

This chain links TRBV5-4 with TRBJ1-1; D unclear. Deletions cut 0 bases from V and 1 base from J, with 4 bases between. The V gene's germline CDR1 is SGHNT and CDR2 YYREEE (reference sequence). The CDR3 runs 13 residues. CDR3 amino acids: CASSLDKNTEAFF. For the CDR3, the DNA is TGTGCCAGCAGCTTGGACAAGAACACTGAAGCTTTCTTT.

This rearrangement joins TRBV19 to TRBJ2-2; 11 nucleotides agree with TRBD1. Germline V gene lookup returns CDR1 LNHDA and CDR2 SQIVND (reference sequence). This CDR3 is 16 amino acids long. V gave up 5 bases and J gave up 4 bases; unmatched junction bases: 6. CDR3 in amino acids: CASSPRTGGGTGELFF. DNA of the CDR3: TGTGCCAGTAGTCCAAGGACAGGGGGCGGCACCGGGGAGCTGTTTTTT.

This clone showed up just a few times. The gene calls are TRBV18 and TRBJ1-1, with no clear D. Trimming removed 6 bases from V and 1 base from J, with 9 bases in between. Germline V gene data show CDR1 as KGHSH and CDR2 as LQKENI. The CDR3 length is 13 residues. The CDR3 here is CASSAGENTEAFF. DNA of the CDR3: TGTGCCAGCTCCGCCGGAGAGAACACTGAAGCTTTCTTT.

This chain uses TRBV5-4 with TRBJ1-1; D is ambiguous. The ends were cut back, 2 bases at V and 0 bases at J, with 11 bases in the middle. CDR1 and CDR2 from the germline V gene are SGHNT and YYREEE (reference sequence). This CDR3 is 15 amino acids long. This CDR3 is CASSLGREVNTEAFF. Written as DNA, the CDR3 is TGTGCCAGCAGCTTAGGGAGGGAAGTGAACACTGAAGCTTTCTTT. The whole variable domain, filled in from reference TRBV5-4 and TRBJ1-1, reads ETGVTQSPTHLIKTRGQQVTLRCSSQSGHNTVSWYQQALGQGPQFIFQYYREEENGRGNFPPRFSGLQFPNYSSELNVNALELDDSALYLCASSLGREVNTEAFFGQGTRLTVV.

V gene TRBV2 combines with J gene TRBJ1-2; tentative D call: TRBD1 (5 bases). Germline lookup yields CDR1 SNHLY and CDR2 FYNNEI. Trimming removed 4 bases at V and 3 bases at J, with 15 bases between. The CDR3 length is 15 residues. The DNA for the CDR3 is TGTGCCAGCAGTGTGCGGGACGGGGATTACTATGGCTACACCTTC. Protein: CASSVRDGDYYGYTF.

The DNA of the CDR3 is TGTGCCAGCAGCGCCGGACAGCTGAACACTGAAGCTTTCTTT. Encoded protein: CASSAGQLNTEAFF. V is TRBV11-2 and J is TRBJ1-1; a possible D gene is TRBD1 (6 bases). Trimming left V 5 bases short and J 0 bases short, with 10 bases between. Germline V gene sequence: CDR1 SGHAT, CDR2 FQNNGV. The CDR3 totals 14 residues.

The chain is built from TRBV6-2 or TRBV6-3 and TRBJ1-4; D gene unclear. Germline V gene sequence: CDR1 MNHEY, CDR2 SVGEGT. The germline V and J ends were trimmed by 6 bases and 7 bases, with 15 bases remaining between them. The CDR3 sequence is 14 residues long. CDR3 coding DNA: TGTGCCAGCAGCCTCGGGTTAGTCCGTGAAAAACTGTTTTTT. It is translated as CASSLGLVREKLFF.

This sequence joins TRBV28 and TRBJ1-2, with TRBD1 matching 7 bases. The V and J ends lost 6 bases and 4 bases, in that order; junction bases with no gene match: 5. Germline V gives CDR1 MDHEN, CDR2 SYDVKM. There are 13 residues in the CDR3. This CDR3 reads CASRGQEVYGYTF. The CDR3 DNA follows: TGTGCCAGCAGAGGACAGGAGGTCTATGGCTACACCTTC.

The chain is built from TRBV5-5 and TRBJ1-3; TRBD1 is a possible D gene (5 bases). CDR1 is SGHKS, CDR2 YYEKEE, per germline (reference sequence). This CDR3 spans 15 amino acids. Between the trimmed V and J ends, which lost 5 bases and 1 base, there was a span of 13 bases. CDR3 loop: CASSTGSGSGNTIYF. CDR3 coding DNA: TGTGCCAGCAGTACAGGATCGGGTTCTGGAAACACCATATATTTT. Variable domain in full (rest from reference TRBV5-5 and TRBJ1-3): DAGVTQSPTHLIKTRGQQVTLRCSPISGHKSVSWYQQVLGQGPQFIFQYYEKEERGRGNFPDRFSARQFPNYSSELNVNALLLGDSALYLCASSTGSGSGNTIYFGEGSWLTVV.

The chain couples TRBV19 to TRBJ2-5; unclear D gene. CDR1 is LNHDA, CDR2 SQIVND, per germline (reference sequence). The CDR3 consists of 12 residues. Deletions cut 3 bases from V and 5 bases from J, with 7 bases between. CDR3 sequence (DNA): TGTGCCAGTAGTATCAACGGGGAGACCCAGTACTTC. It translates to CASSINGETQYF.

This clone has just a few counts. The chain links TRBV19 to TRBJ2-7; TRBD1 matches 8 bases. The germline gives CDR1 LNHDA, CDR2 SQIVND (reference sequence). J lost 3 bases, V lost 10 bases, and 5 bases had no gene match. The CDR3 sequence is 12 residues long. This chain's CDR3 is CATQGALYEQYF. CDR3 nucleotide sequence: TGTGCCACTCAGGGGGCCCTCTACGAGCAGTACTTC.

The chain is built from TRBV5-1 and TRBJ2-5; 7 nucleotides align to TRBD1. The trim removed 1 base at V and 5 bases at J, leaving 5 bases unmatched. CDR1 SGHRS and CDR2 YFSETQ come from the germline V gene. There are 14 residues in the CDR3. CDR3 sequence: CASSLLGGRETQYF. In DNA, the CDR3 is TGCGCCAGCAGCTTGCTAGGGGGCCGGGAGACCCAGTACTTC.